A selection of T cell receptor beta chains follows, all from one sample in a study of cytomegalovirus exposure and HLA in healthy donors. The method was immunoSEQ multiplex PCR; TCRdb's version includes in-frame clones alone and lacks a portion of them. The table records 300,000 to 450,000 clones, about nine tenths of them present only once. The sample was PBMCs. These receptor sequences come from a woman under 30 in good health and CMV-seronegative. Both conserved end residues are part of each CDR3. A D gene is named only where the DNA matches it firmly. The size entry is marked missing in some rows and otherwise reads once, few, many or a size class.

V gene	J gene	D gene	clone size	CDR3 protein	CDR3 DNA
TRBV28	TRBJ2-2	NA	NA	CASRVLGQGKAGELFF	TGTGCCAGCAGAGTCCTAGGGCAGGGGAAGGCCGGGGAGCTGTTTTTT
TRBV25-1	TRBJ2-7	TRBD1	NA	CASSEQPTGTGVWYEQYF	TGTGCCAGCAGTGAACAACCAACGGGGACAGGAGTGTGGTACGAGCAGTACTTC
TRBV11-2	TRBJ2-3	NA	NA	CASSPQTVDTQYF	TGTGCCAGCAGCCCTCAGACAGTAGATACGCAGTATTTT
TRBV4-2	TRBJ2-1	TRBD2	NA	CVSSPRLAGAPREQFF	TGTGTCAGCAGCCCCCGACTAGCGGGGGCCCCTCGGGAGCAGTTCTTC
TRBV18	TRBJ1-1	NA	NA	CASSPQQDRNTEAFF	TGTGCCAGCTCACCACAGCAAGACAGGAACACTGAAGCTTTCTTT
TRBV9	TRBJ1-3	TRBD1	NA	CASSLGQGASGNTIYF	TGTGCCAGCAGCCTCGGACAGGGGGCATCTGGAAACACCATATATTTT
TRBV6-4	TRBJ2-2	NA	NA	CASSDSTSSGELFF	TGTGCCAGCAGTGACTCGACTTCTAGCGGGGAGCTGTTTTTT
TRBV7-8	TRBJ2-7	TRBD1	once	CASSPTGTGGVYEQYF	TGTGCCAGCAGTCCCACAGGGACAGGGGGCGTCTACGAGCAGTACTTC
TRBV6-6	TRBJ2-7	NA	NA	CASSYDRTYEQYF	TGTGCCAGCAGTTATGACAGAACCTACGAGCAGTACTTC
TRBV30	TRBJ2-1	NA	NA	CAWSVLRPADEQFF	TGTGCCTGGAGTGTACTTCGTCCGGCGGATGAGCAGTTCTTC
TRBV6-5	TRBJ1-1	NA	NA	CASSSNTEAFF	TGTGCCAGCAGCTCGAACACTGAAGCTTTCTTT
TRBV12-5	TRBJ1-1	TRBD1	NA	CASGLWPPGQGGTEAFF	TGTGCTAGTGGTTTGTGGCCCCCCGGACAGGGAGGTACTGAAGCTTTCTTT
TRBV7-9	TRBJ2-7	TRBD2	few	CASSSSGLAGDEQYF	TGTGCCAGCAGCTCTTCGGGACTAGCGGGAGACGAGCAGTACTTC
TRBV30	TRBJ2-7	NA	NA	CAWSPLAGTPFREQYF	TGTGCCTGGAGTCCACTGGCGGGAACCCCCTTTCGAGAGCAGTACTTC
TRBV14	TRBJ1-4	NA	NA	CASSQEIRTTTNEKLFF	TGTGCCAGCAGCCAAGAAATAAGGACTACAACTAATGAAAAACTGTTTTTT
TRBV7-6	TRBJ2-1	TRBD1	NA	CASSTRQGAQFF	TGTGCCAGCAGCACTAGACAGGGCGCGCAGTTCTTC
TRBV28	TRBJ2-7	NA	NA	CASSFGGIGYEQYF	TGTGCCAGCAGTTTCGGAGGGATCGGGTACGAGCAGTACTTC
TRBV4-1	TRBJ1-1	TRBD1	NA	CASSQDLGQGVLNTEAFF	TGCGCCAGCAGCCAAGATCTGGGACAGGGTGTTTTGAACACTGAAGCTTTCTTT
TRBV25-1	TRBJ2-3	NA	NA	CASSESAGLSTDTQYF	TGTGCCAGCAGTGAATCTGCGGGTCTTAGCACAGATACGCAGTATTTT
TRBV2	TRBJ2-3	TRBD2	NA	CASSYETSGGRTDTQYF	TGTGCCAGCAGTTACGAGACTAGCGGGGGGCGCACAGATACGCAGTATTTT
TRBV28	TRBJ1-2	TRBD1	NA	CASSLTTGGYGYTF	TGTGCCAGCAGTTTAACGACAGGGGGCTATGGCTACACCTTC
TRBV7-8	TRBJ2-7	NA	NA	CASSLADRWSTEQYF	TGTGCCAGCAGCTTAGCCGACAGATGGTCCACCGAGCAGTACTTC
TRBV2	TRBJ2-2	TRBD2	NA	CAIGVSGRVTGELFF	TGTGCCATCGGAGTTAGCGGGAGGGTCACCGGGGAGCTGTTTTTT
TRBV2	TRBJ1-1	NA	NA	CASSEYVGGNTEAFF	TGTGCCAGCAGTGAATATGTGGGGGGGAACACTGAAGCTTTCTTT
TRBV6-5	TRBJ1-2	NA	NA	CASSYSSYGYTF	TGTGCCAGCAGTTACAGCTCTTATGGCTACACCTTC
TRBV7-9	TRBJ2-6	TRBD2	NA	CASSLSGGYSGANVLTF	TGTGCCAGCAGCTTATCGGGGGGATATTCTGGGGCCAACGTCCTGACTTTC
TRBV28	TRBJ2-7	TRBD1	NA	CATLSPAGTGSYEQYF	TGTGCCACCCTATCCCCCGCCGGGACAGGCTCCTACGAGCAGTACTTC
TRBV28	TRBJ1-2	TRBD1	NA	CASLPGQYYGYTF	TGTGCCAGTTTACCGGGACAGTACTATGGCTACACCTTC
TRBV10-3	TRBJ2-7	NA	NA	CATNRQESYEQYF	TGTGCCACAAATCGACAGGAGAGCTACGAGCAGTACTTC
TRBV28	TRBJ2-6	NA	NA	CASSLTGATSGANVLTF	TGTGCCAGCAGTTTGACAGGAGCAACCTCTGGGGCCAACGTCCTGACTTTC
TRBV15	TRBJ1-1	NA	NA	CATSSTQKNTEAFF	TGTGCCACCAGCAGCACGCAGAAGAACACTGAAGCTTTCTTT
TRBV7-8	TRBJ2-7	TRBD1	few	CASSSFRDRGTDEQYF	TGTGCCAGCAGCTCCTTCCGGGACAGGGGGACGGACGAGCAGTACTTC
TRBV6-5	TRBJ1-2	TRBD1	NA	CASSYSSDRAYTF	TGTGCCAGCAGTTACTCGTCCGACAGGGCGTACACCTTC
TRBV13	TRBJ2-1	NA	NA	CASSLVPFRSSYNEQFF	TGTGCCAGCAGCTTAGTGCCTTTTAGGAGCTCCTACAATGAGCAGTTCTTC
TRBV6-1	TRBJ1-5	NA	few	CASKTTNNQPQHF	TGTGCCAGCAAAACTACCAACAATCAGCCCCAGCATTTT
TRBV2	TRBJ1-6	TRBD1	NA	CASRRGDREPSSPLHF	TGTGCCAGCAGGAGAGGGGACAGGGAGCCAAGTTCACCCCTCCACTTT
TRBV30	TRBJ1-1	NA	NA	CAWSVGQMNTEAFF	TGTGCCTGGAGTGTCGGACAAATGAACACTGAAGCTTTCTTT
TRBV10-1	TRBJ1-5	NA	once	CASSAGEGGNQPQHF	TGCGCCAGCAGTGCAGGGGAAGGTGGCAATCAGCCCCAGCATTTT
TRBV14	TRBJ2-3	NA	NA	CASSQVGRGATDTQYF	TGTGCCAGCAGCCAAGTGGGACGGGGGGCCACAGATACGCAGTATTTT
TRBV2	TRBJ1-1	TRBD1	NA	CASSSTGFRTEAFF	TGTGCCAGCAGTTCGACAGGGTTTCGCACTGAAGCTTTCTTT
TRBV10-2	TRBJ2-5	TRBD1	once	CASLDRGIQTQYF	TGCGCCAGCCTGGACAGGGGGATACAGACCCAGTACTTC
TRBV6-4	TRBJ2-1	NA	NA	CASSVLAGYNEQFF	TGTGCCAGCTCTGTCCTAGCAGGTTACAATGAGCAGTTCTTC
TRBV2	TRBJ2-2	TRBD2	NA	CASTGGRTGELFF	TGTGCCAGCACCGGGGGGAGGACCGGGGAGCTGTTTTTT
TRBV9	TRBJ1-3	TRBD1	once	CASSVQGAPGNTIYF	TGTGCCAGCAGCGTTCAGGGGGCGCCTGGAAACACCATATATTTT
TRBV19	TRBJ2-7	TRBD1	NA	CASSTDGQGGYEQYF	TGTGCCAGTAGCACAGATGGACAGGGTGGCTACGAGCAGTACTTC
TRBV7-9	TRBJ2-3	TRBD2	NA	CAILNVPSGGRPDTQYF	TGTGCCATCCTGAATGTGCCTAGCGGGGGGCGACCAGATACGCAGTATTTT
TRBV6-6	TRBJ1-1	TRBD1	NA	CASSPTGATEAFF	TGTGCCAGCAGTCCTACAGGGGCCACTGAAGCTTTCTTT
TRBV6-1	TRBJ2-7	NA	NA	CASILQGKGGEQYF	TGTGCCAGCATTCTACAGGGAAAAGGTGGCGAGCAGTACTTC
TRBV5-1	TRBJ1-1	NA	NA	CASSLDSTEAFF	TGCGCCAGCAGCTTGGACAGCACTGAAGCTTTCTTT
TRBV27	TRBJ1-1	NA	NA	CASSPSRGANTEAFF	TGTGCCAGCAGCCCCTCCCGGGGGGCTAACACTGAAGCTTTCTTT
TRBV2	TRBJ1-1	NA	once	CASSEANSILNTEAFF	TGTGCCAGCAGTGAGGCTAACAGCATACTGAACACTGAAGCTTTCTTT
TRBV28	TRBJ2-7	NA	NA	CASSLVRPLGGEQYF	TGTGCCAGCAGTTTAGTACGCCCCTTAGGCGGGGAGCAGTACTTC
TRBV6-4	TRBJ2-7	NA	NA	CASSEKEGSDEQYF	TGTGCCAGCAGTGAGAAAGAAGGAAGCGACGAGCAGTACTTC